This T cell receptor beta chain was recovered during a study of blood T cell repertoires in COVID-19. Trimming left V 1 base short and J 6 bases short, with 13 bases between. Per germline, CDR1 SGHRS and CDR2 YFSETQ. The CDR3 sequence is 14 residues long. In the authors' methods: Amplification of reference gene primers provided the estimated nucleated cell counts. Only in-frame clones appear in the TCRdb table, and some are missing; sequencing was by immunoSEQ multiplex PCR. V, J and clone size are those of that table, while D and trimming were read from the DNA. The table lists roughly 130,000 clones, around three quarters of them singletons.

This TCR was recovered from a man aged 45 to 65 with acute or convalescent COVID-19. What was sequenced was peripheral blood. V is TRBV5-1 and J is TRBJ1-2, with D hard to call. CDR3 residues: CASSLSWGEDGYTF. In DNA form, the CDR3 reads TGCGCCAGCAGCTTGAGCTGGGGAGAGGATGGCTACACCTTC.